The TCR beta chain under discussion was sequenced for a study of regulatory T cells in long-lasting Graves disease. Study observations and caveats: The study found persistent patients shared more public clonotypes (roughly 3,000) than new patients (approximately 870).

Arm-PCR of CDR3 regions and iRepertoire HTBI primers were used to build TCR beta libraries. TCRdb called the multiplex PCR reads again in MiXCR, with one record for every CDR3 protein. This sample has 650,000 to 700,000 distinct CDR3 sequences, with about 32% found just once. This clonotype was counted a few times. What it recognizes is unknown. Time point of the sample: persistent/refractory GD, antithyroid drugs over 5 years with positive TRAb. Extracted PBMC RNA gave rise to the TCR library. Doctors identified Graves' disease using the American Thyroid Association guidelines. Here the sequenced sample was peripheral blood mononuclear cells (PBMCs), taken when the disease was refractory, from a patient treated with antithyroid drugs. The clonotype was recovered from a female donor with Graves disease.

The CDR3: CASSRPGTLSTGYTF. The DNA of the CDR3 is TGTGCCAGCAGTCGGCCCGGGACCCTCAGCACTGGCTACACCTTC. The rearrangement joins TRBV6-1 to TRBJ1-2; possible D gene TRBD1, 5 bases. V was pared by 5 bases and J by 7 bases, with 20 bases between. The CDR3 spans 15 residues. Germline lookup yields CDR1 MNHNS and CDR2 SASEGT.